Below, 10 T cell receptor beta chains from the same sample are listed, as sequenced in a study of control samples from healthy donors and cancer patients. Here immunoSEQ multiplex PCR was the method, and the copy in TCRdb shows in-frame clones only, minus some. The table includes approximately 37,000 clones, roughly 90% detected once. The sample consisted of blood. These receptors were collected from a woman in her forties or fifties in good health.

Turning to this clone: This sample includes further DNA sequences coding for the same CDR3. CDR3 in amino acids: CASSFGGRNTEAFF. In DNA form, the CDR3 reads TGTGCCAGCAGTTTTGGGGGGAGGAACACTGAAGCTTTCTTT. The chain recombines TRBV28 with TRBJ1-1; perhaps TRBD1 as D (5 bases). From germline, CDR1 is MDHEN and CDR2 SYDVKM. V lost 3 bases to trimming and J lost 1 base, with 9 bases between them. The CDR3 loop spans 14 amino acids.

The chain carries TRBV18 and TRBJ2-3, with 10 positions matching TRBD1. J lost 2 bases, V lost 3 bases, and 2 bases had no gene match. This CDR3 region has 15 residues. The germline V gene has CDR1 KGHSH and CDR2 LQKENI. The CDR3 region has the DNA TGTGCCAGCTCACCCGGGACAGGGGACACAGATACGCAGTATTTT. Protein: CASSPGTGDTDTQYF.

This clone was recorded only once. The CDR3 bases are TGTGCCAGCAGCTACGGGACTAGCGGGGGAGCTACGCAGTATTTT. Protein sequence: CASSYGTSGGATQYF. The V gene is TRBV11-2, the J gene TRBJ2-3; 14 positions agree with TRBD2. The germline V gene encodes CDR1 SGHAT and CDR2 FQNNGV. The CDR3 runs to 15 residues. The ends lost 4 bases at V and 8 bases at J; junction bases unmatched: 5.

The chain employs TRBV6-6 and TRBJ1-1; the D is unclear. The CDR3 consists of 13 residues. Between the trimmed V and J ends, which lost 2 bases and 8 bases, there was a span of 12 bases. Germline V gene sequence: CDR1 MNHNY, CDR2 SVGAGI (reference sequence). The CDR3 is CASSYAPSVEAFF. CDR3 coding DNA: TGTGCCAGCAGTTACGCCCCTTCTGTCGAAGCTTTCTTT.

On this clone itself: Other nucleotide sequences from this sample produce the same CDR3. The V and J genes are TRBV9 and TRBJ1-3; D not resolved. CDR1 SGDLS and CDR2 YYNGEE come from the germline V gene. There are 15 residues in the CDR3. The V end lost 0 bases, the J end lost 0 bases, and 7 bases lay between the germline ends. The DNA of the CDR3 is TGTGCCAGCAGCGTAGGTGAGGGCTCTGGAAACACCATATATTTT. Translating it yields CASSVGEGSGNTIYF.

This clone was detected only a few times. The chain has TRBV19 and TRBJ2-1, with 11 bases fitting TRBD2. This CDR3 has 15 amino acids. V lost 4 bases and J lost 4; bases outside the gene matches: 3. Germline V gene data show CDR1 as LNHDA and CDR2 as SQIVND (reference sequence). This chain's CDR3 is CASSRGLAEYNEQFF. The DNA for the CDR3 is TGTGCCAGTAGTAGGGGACTAGCGGAGTACAATGAGCAGTTCTTC.

The chain combines TRBV2 with TRBJ1-1, with D possibly being TRBD1 (5 bases). The CDR3 runs to 12 residues. Per germline, CDR1 SNHLY and CDR2 FYNNEI. With 11 bases removed from V and 4 bases from J, the gap between germline ends came to 14 bases. The CDR3 nucleotides read TGTGCCCGCCCAGGGTCCGGCACTGAAGCTTTCTTT. It yields the protein CARPGSGTEAFF.

This rearrangement joins TRBV5-6 to TRBJ2-7; D gene unclear. The CDR3 length is 13 residues. Germline loops: CDR1 SGHDT, CDR2 YYEEEE. V dropped 0 bases and J dropped 6 bases, with 10 bases sitting between them. DNA of the CDR3: TGTGCCAGCAGCTTGGTTGGGTTTCGCGAGCAGTACTTC. Translating it yields CASSLVGFREQYF.

The rearrangement uses TRBV6-5 and TRBJ1-1, with a possible D match to TRBD1 (6 bases). Trimming took off 6 bases at V and 5 bases at J, with 19 bases between the two ends. Germline V gives CDR1 MNHEY, CDR2 SVGAGI. The CDR3 is 15 residues long. CDR3 DNA sequence: TGTGCCAGCAGGGGGGCCGACACCCAGGGGACTGAAGCTTTCTTT. It translates to CASRGADTQGTEAFF.

The V call is TRBV6-2 or TRBV6-3, the J call TRBJ2-4; D is unclear. This CDR3 spans 19 amino acids. Germline values: CDR1 MNHEY, CDR2 SVGEGT. Trimming removed 0 bases at V and 3 bases at J, with 21 bases between. CDR3 DNA sequence: TGTGCCAGCAGTTACTCCGAGATTTCTGGCTCCGGCTTCAAAAACATTCAGTACTTC. Amino acid sequence: CASSYSEISGSGFKNIQYF.